What follows are 30 T cell receptor beta chains derived from one specimen sequenced in a study of CD8 T cells in ankylosing spondylitis. Study-wide results and caveats: There was a TCR beta motif, made of several highly homologous variants, that appeared characteristic of ankylosing spondylitis blood.

The antigens of these receptors remain unknown. One entry per CDR3 protein results from TCRdb running MiXCR on the 5' RACE reads. The sample shows approximately 540,000 distinct CDR3 sequences, 9.5% to 15% of them seen only once. Sequencing was done on a sample of blood, either unsorted or a sorted T cell fraction (not recorded which). These receptors were collected from a male donor with ankylosing spondylitis.

This clonotype was detected a few times. CDR3 in DNA: TGCAGCGTTTCAAAGACCGGGACTAGTACGGGCGAGCAGTACTTC. Encoded protein: CSVSKTGTSTGEQYF. The rearrangement joins TRBV29-1 to TRBJ2-7, with 8 bases lining up with TRBD2. The germline gives CDR1 SQVTM, CDR2 ANQGSEA. J was trimmed by 6 bases and V by 5 bases; bases with no gene match: 15. The CDR3 runs 15 residues.

Here the CDR3 DNA reads TGTGCCAGCTCACCAGGACAGGGGGATGAGCAGTTCTTC. Protein: CASSPGQGDEQFF. The chain links TRBV18 to TRBJ2-1; 10 bases are a match to TRBD1. This CDR3 has 13 amino acids. The germline V gene has CDR1 KGHSH and CDR2 LQKENI. V lost 2 bases to trimming and J lost 8 bases; unmatched junction nucleotides: 0. Full variable domain (outside the CDR3, taken from reference TRBV18 and TRBJ2-1): NAGVMQNPRHLVRRRGQEARLRCSPMKGHSHVYWYRQLPEEGLKFMVYLQKENIIDESGMPKERFSAEFPKEGPSILRIQQVVRGDSAAYFCASSPGQGDEQFFGPGTRLTVL.

The J gene is TRBJ2-7, the V gene TRBV23-1, with D unclear. TRBV23-1 qualifies as an ORF whose function is uncertain. Trimming took off 6 bases at V and 1 base at J, with 16 bases between the two ends. There are 15 residues in the CDR3. CDR3 sequence reads: CASSRGRCISYEQYV. The CDR3 DNA reads as TGCGCCAGCAGCCGAGGCAGGTGCATTTCCTACGAGCAGTACGTC.

This clonotype was seen many times. The chain joins TRBV24-1 to TRBJ2-7; D could derive from TRBD1 or TRBD2 (5 bases each). Trimming stripped 9 bases from V and 0 bases from J, with 23 bases between. Germline assignment: CDR1 KGHDR and CDR2 SFDVKD. The CDR3 has 17 amino acids. CDR3: CATAPPDEGSSSYEQYV. The CDR3 nucleotides are TGTGCCACCGCTCCGCCGGACGAGGGGTCTAGCTCCTACGAGCAGTACGTC.

This clonotype was seen only a few times. The V and J genes are TRBV4-1 and TRBJ2-2; 7 bases are shared with TRBD1. This CDR3 is built from 14 residues. The V gene's germline CDR1 is MGHRA and CDR2 YSYEKL. The J segment lost 7 bases and the V segment lost 6 bases, leaving 8 bases of the junction unmatched. The CDR3 DNA reads TGCGCCAGCAGTTACAACAGGGGCCACGGGGAGCTGTTTTTT. Translated, it gives CASSYNRGHGELFF.

This clonotype has at least ten counts. The rearrangement joins TRBV3-1 to TRBJ2-1, with a tentative D call TRBD1 (6 bases). The length of the CDR3 is 15 residues. CDR1 is LGHDT, CDR2 YNNKEL, per germline (reference sequence). Trimming left V 3 bases short and J 1 base short, with 10 bases between. Here the CDR3 reads CASSQSRGSYNEQFF. In DNA, the CDR3 is TGTGCCAGCAGCCAGAGTAGGGGGTCCTACAATGAGCAGTTCTTC.

The gene calls are TRBV12-3 or TRBV12-4 and TRBJ2-7; TRBD1 agrees at 9 bases. CDR3 length: 14 amino acids. After removal of 8 bases from V and 4 bases from J, the junction contained 9 bases not matched to a gene. This CDR3 is CASRKRDRDYEQYF. CDR3 in DNA: TGTGCCAGCCGGAAACGGGACAGGGATTACGAGCAGTACTTC.

This clonotype showed up just once. Since a much larger clone is just one base distant, this may be a read error. The chain carries TRBV7-2 and TRBJ1-4; D is unresolved. This CDR3 has 15 amino acids. Germline CDR1 and CDR2: SGHTA and FQGNSA. The CDR3 is CASSLVAGSNGKLFF. The CDR3 nucleotides are TGTGCCAGCAGCTTAGTTGCCGGGTCTAATGGAAAACTGTTTTTT.

The table lists this clonotype with many counts. The genes are TRBV20-1 and TRBJ2-1; TRBD2 matches 7 bases. Losses at the gene ends were 3 bases for V and 2 bases for J; bases not matched to a gene: 4. The CDR3 sequence is 14 residues long. Germline CDR1 is DFQATT and CDR2 is SNEGSKA (reference sequence). DNA for the CDR3: TGCAGTGCTAGGGGAGGGGACCCCTACAATGAGCAGTTCTTC. It translates to CSARGGDPYNEQFF.

This chain links TRBV5-1 with TRBJ2-5; D gene uncertain. This CDR3 comprises 13 residues. V lost 0 bases, J lost 13 bases, and 16 bases lay in between. Germline V lookup: CDR1 SGHRS, CDR2 YFSETQ. In DNA, the CDR3 is TGCGCCAGCAGCTTGGGGGCTGACCTACATCTGTACTTC. Protein product: CASSLGADLHLYF.

The rearrangement joins TRBV4-1 to TRBJ2-5, with 9 nucleotides matching TRBD2. Germline CDR1 is MGHRA and CDR2 is YSYEKL. This CDR3 is built from 16 residues. The V segment lost 4 bases and the J segment 4 bases; nucleotides outside the gene matches: 10. CDR3 DNA sequence: TGCGCCAGCAGCCCCGAGATAGCGGGGGCGGGAGAGACCCAGTACTTC. Translation gives CASSPEIAGAGETQYF.

In its sample, this clonotype was seen a few times. The chain uses TRBV20-1 and TRBJ2-3; TRBD2 is a possible D gene (6 bases). The CDR3 spans 14 residues. From germline, CDR1 is DFQATT and CDR2 SNEGSKA (reference sequence). The V and J ends lost 6 bases and 0 bases respectively, with 13 bases between them. As DNA, the CDR3 is TGCAGTGCGGTAGCGGACCCGAGCACAGATACGCAGTATTTT. It encodes CSAVADPSTDTQYF.

There are a few counts of this clonotype. The V call is TRBV5-1, the J call TRBJ2-1; D perhaps matches TRBD2 (5 bases). The CDR3 spans 14 residues. Trimming left V 0 bases short and J 9 bases short, with 13 bases between. Germline lookup yields CDR1 SGHRS and CDR2 YFSETQ. In DNA form, the CDR3 reads TGCGCCAGCAGCTTGGGAGACTATGTCAGTGAGCAGTTCTTC. As protein: CASSLGDYVSEQFF. Supplemented by reference TRBV5-1 and TRBJ2-1, the full variable domain reads KAGVTQTPRYLIKTRGQQVTLSCSPISGHRSVSWYQQTPGQGLQFLFEYFSETQRNKGNFPGRFSGRQFSNSRSEMNVSTLELGDSALYLCASSLGDYVSEQFFGPGTRLTVL.

This clonotype was counted between two and nine times. The chain has TRBV10-3 and TRBJ1-1, with 8 nucleotides matching TRBD1. Germline V lookup: CDR1 ENHRY, CDR2 SYGVKD. CDR3 length: 13 residues. V dropped 8 bases and J dropped 3; count of bases not matched to a gene: 5. Written as DNA, the CDR3 is TGTGCCATCCACGGACAGGGAGACACTGAAGCTTTCTTT. Protein: CAIHGQGDTEAFF.

This clonotype was seen more than once but under ten times. A junction end diverges from the germline sequence, so it may reflect a read error. V gene TRBV3-1 combines with J gene TRBJ2-5; 12 positions match TRBD1. Germline CDR1 is LGHDT and CDR2 is YNNKEL (reference sequence). The CDR3 covers 13 residues. The CDR3 nucleotides are TGTGCCAGCAGCATACAAGGGACAGGGGGCCGGAGCTTC. This codes for CASSIQGTGGRSF.

The chain has TRBV20-1 and TRBJ1-5; TRBD1 agrees at 8 bases. With V trimmed by 1 base and J by 1 base, 6 bases remained unmatched. The CDR3 sequence is 16 residues long. Germline V gene sequence: CDR1 DFQATT, CDR2 SNEGSKA (reference sequence). The CDR3: CSARVQGARSNQPQHF. CDR3 sequence (DNA): TGCAGTGCTAGAGTCCAGGGGGCGCGGAGCAATCAGCCCCAGCATTTT.

Ten or more counts support this clonotype. One end of the junction is discordant with germline, which a read error may explain. This sequence joins TRBV3-1 and TRBJ2-5; no clear D. In germline, CDR1 is LGHDT, CDR2 YNNKEL (reference sequence). The CDR3 loop spans 10 amino acids. CDR3 loop: CASRQETQYF. The CDR3 DNA sequence: TGTGCCAGCAGGCAAGAGACCCAGTACTTC.

This clonotype has only a few counts. The chain links TRBV12-3 or TRBV12-4 to TRBJ2-3; D uncertain. The V gene lost 5 bases and the J gene lost 0 bases, with 9 bases spanning the gap. The CDR3 spans 14 residues. The CDR3 nucleotides are TGTGCCAGCAGTCAGTCCCCTAGCACAGATACGCAGTATTTT. This codes for CASSQSPSTDTQYF.

The chain employs TRBV7-9 and TRBJ1-2; D may be TRBD1 (6 bases). Trimming shortened V by 3 bases and J by 5 bases, and 13 bases separated the two germline ends. The germline CDR1 and CDR2 sequences are SEHNR and FQNEAQ (reference sequence). This CDR3 has 14 residues. The CDR3 nucleotides read TGTGCCAGCAGCTTGGTCGGGACACCATATGGCTACACCTTC. It translates to CASSLVGTPYGYTF.

This clonotype was counted between two and nine times. The V gene is TRBV5-1, the J gene TRBJ2-4; D is perhaps TRBD2 (6 bases). The V and J ends lost 4 bases and 3 bases respectively, with 14 bases between them. The CDR3 contains 15 residues. Germline CDR1 and CDR2: SGHRS and YFSETQ. The CDR3 protein is CASSQLVGGKNIQYF. For the CDR3, the DNA is TGCGCCAGCAGCCAGCTCGTGGGGGGCAAAAACATTCAGTACTTC.

The J gene is TRBJ2-3, the V gene TRBV3-1, with D perhaps TRBD2 (6 bases). The CDR3 totals 13 residues. The germline V gene encodes CDR1 LGHDT and CDR2 YNNKEL (reference sequence). The V gene lost 1 base and the J gene lost 8 bases, with 10 bases spanning the gap. The CDR3, as DNA: TGTGCCAGCAGCCAAGGTGGAGCGGGTACGCAGTATTTT. This codes for CASSQGGAGTQYF.

This clonotype has a count of ten or more. DNA of the CDR3: TGCAGTGCTAGTAGTAGCAGGGCCTACTATGGCTACACCTTC. This sequence encodes CSASSSRAYYGYTF. The chain uses TRBV20-1 and TRBJ1-2; the D gene is possibly TRBD1 (5 bases). CDR1 DFQATT and CDR2 SNEGSKA come from the germline V gene (reference sequence). The CDR3 is made up of 14 amino acids. Trimming pared 3 bases from V and 3 bases from J, leaving 14 bases between.

Remarks on this clonotype: Mismatch with germline at one junction end may stem from a read error. The rearrangement uses TRBV12-3 or TRBV12-4 and TRBJ2-1; 10 bases map to TRBD2. The CDR3 has 18 amino acids. CDR3 region: CASCLSRNLAGVYNEQFF. The CDR3, as DNA: TGTGCCAGCTGTTTGTCGAGGAACCTAGCGGGAGTCTATAATGAGCAGTTCTTC.

The chain joins TRBV20-1 to TRBJ2-1; a possible D gene is TRBD2 (5 bases). CDR3 length: 12 residues. The ends were cut back, 6 bases at V and 7 bases at J, with 13 bases in the middle. The V gene's germline CDR1 is DFQATT and CDR2 SNEGSKA (reference sequence). CDR3 DNA: TGCAGTGCAACGACTAATGGGAATGAGCAGTTCTTC. Translation gives CSATTNGNEQFF.

This clonotype was detected many times. This chain connects TRBV5-1 to TRBJ1-2; tentatively, D is TRBD1 (5 bases). The CDR3 consists of 14 residues. CDR1 SGHRS and CDR2 YFSETQ come from the germline V gene. Between the trimmed V and J ends, which lost 5 bases and 5 bases, there was a span of 16 bases. CDR3 sequence: CASRTGVFEYGYTF. The CDR3 DNA reads TGCGCCAGCAGAACAGGAGTTTTTGAGTATGGCTACACCTTC.

This clonotype has ten or more counts. J is TRBJ2-1 and V is TRBV27; D remains ambiguous. The CDR3 is made up of 11 amino acids. Looked up from germline, CDR1 is MNHEY and CDR2 is SMNVEV (reference sequence). V gave up 6 bases and J gave up 8 bases, with 8 bases separating them. CDR3 sequence: CASSPGYEQFF. In nucleotides, the CDR3 is TGTGCCAGCAGCCCCGGGTATGAGCAGTTCTTC.

This clonotype occurred many times. This chain uses TRBV5-1 with TRBJ2-2, with D hard to call. Germline CDR1 is SGHRS and CDR2 is YFSETQ. Trimming took 4 bases from V and 7 from J, leaving 8 bases between them. This CDR3 has 12 amino acids. The CDR3 reads CASSLSIGELFF. In nucleotides, the CDR3 is TGCGCCAGCAGCCTCTCCATCGGGGAGCTGTTTTTT.

This clonotype occurred a few times. This chain uses TRBV5-1 with TRBJ1-4; D possibly corresponds to TRBD1 (6 bases). The CDR3 is 14 residues long. The V and J ends lost 1 base and 7 bases respectively, with 11 bases between them. Germline assignment: CDR1 SGHRS and CDR2 YFSETQ. The CDR3 DNA reads TGCGCCAGCAGCTTGTCGACAGGTGGTGAAAAACTGTTTTTT. Residues: CASSLSTGGEKLFF.

The chain combines TRBV20-1 with TRBJ2-1; D unclear. The CDR3 has 15 residues. Trimming cost V 3 bases and J 0 bases, with 12 bases left between them. Looked up from germline, CDR1 is DFQATT and CDR2 is SNEGSKA (reference sequence). DNA for the CDR3: TGCAGTGCTAGTAGAGGCGGTATCTCCTACAATGAGCAGTTCTTC. Translation: CSASRGGISYNEQFF.

This clonotype was seen many times. This sequence joins TRBV12-3 or TRBV12-4 and TRBJ2-1; 7 positions agree with TRBD1. V dropped 4 bases and J dropped 3; count of bases not matched to a gene: 6. This CDR3 contains 15 residues. CDR3 amino acids: CASSSKGAIYNEQFF. The CDR3 coding sequence is TGTGCCAGCAGTTCAAAGGGGGCGATCTACAATGAGCAGTTCTTC.